These 30 T cell receptor beta chains were all obtained from the same sample, sequenced in a study of T cell responses to AZD1222 COVID-19 vaccine. Sequencing was performed with immunoSEQ multiplex PCR; in TCRdb, only in-frame clones are kept and a portion is missing. The sample contains tens of thousands of clones, approximately 80% of which appear only once. The source material was peripheral blood, sampled on day 0 of AZD1222 vaccination. Source of these receptors: an adult in good health.

There are a few counts of this clone. This chain connects TRBV4-1 to TRBJ2-1; 14 bases are shared with TRBD2. Germline loops: CDR1 MGHRA, CDR2 YSYEKL. J lost 15 bases, V lost 0 bases, and 7 bases had no gene match. The length of the CDR3 is 15 residues. The CDR3 region has the DNA TGCGCCAGCAGCCAAGAGGGACTAGCGGGAGATTTTACGTTCTTC. Amino acids: CASSQEGLAGDFTFF.

The chain couples TRBV5-1 to TRBJ1-2, with 10 bases identical to TRBD1. There are 17 residues in the CDR3. CDR1 SGHRS and CDR2 YFSETQ come from the germline V gene. The trim removed 2 bases at V and 4 bases at J, leaving 11 bases unmatched. The CDR3 region has the DNA TGCGCCAGCAGCTTTGGGACGACAGGGGGCGCCCCCTATGGCTACACCTTC. Translated: CASSFGTTGGAPYGYTF.

The chain couples TRBV19 to TRBJ1-5, with 9 bases that match TRBD1. The CDR3 contains 16 residues. The V gene's germline CDR1 is LNHDA and CDR2 SQIVND (reference sequence). V lost 6 bases, J lost 3 bases, and 9 bases stayed unmatched. CDR3 amino acids: CASSLQGALTNQPQHF. Written as DNA, the CDR3 is TGTGCCAGTAGCTTACAGGGGGCCCTTACCAATCAGCCCCAGCATTTT.

This sequence joins TRBV7-9 and TRBJ2-2; D remains unclear. The CDR3 is made up of 13 amino acids. V lost 3 bases and J 7 bases, leaving 9 bases between the germline ends. CDR1 SEHNR and CDR2 FQNEAQ come from the germline V gene (reference sequence). The CDR3 reads CASSFGKIGELFF. The CDR3 DNA is TGTGCCAGCAGCTTTGGAAAAATCGGGGAGCTGTTTTTT.

The rearrangement links TRBV3-1 (or the pseudogene TRBV3-2) to TRBJ1-5; TRBD1 is a possible D gene (5 bases). Germline V CDR1 and CDR2: LGHDT, YNNKEL (reference sequence). The CDR3 is 14 amino acids. V was clipped by 4 bases and J by 3 bases, with 10 bases between them. The CDR3 loop reads CASSLGGDNQPQHF. For the CDR3, the DNA is TGTGCCAGCAGCCTCGGGGGGGACAATCAGCCCCAGCATTTT.

The rearrangement links TRBV7-2 to TRBJ2-7, with 10 nucleotides matching TRBD1. Germline CDR1 SGHTA, CDR2 FQGNSA. Germline trimming cut 5 bases from V and 1 base from J; bases unmatched to any gene: 5. The CDR3 extends over 15 amino acids. The CDR3 DNA is TGTGCCAGCAGCCCCCGGACAGGGGGTTCCTACGAGCAGTACTTC. As protein: CASSPRTGGSYEQYF.

CDR3 DNA: TGTGCCAGCTCTGGGGGGCTTTTTGACATTCAGTACTTC. Translating it yields CASSGGLFDIQYF. The V gene is TRBV18, the J gene TRBJ2-4; D assignment may be TRBD1 or TRBD2 (6 bases each). Trimming stripped 6 bases from V and 8 bases from J, with 14 bases between. The CDR3 has 13 amino acids. Germline CDR1 is KGHSH and CDR2 is LQKENI.

The V call is TRBV3-1 (or the pseudogene TRBV3-2), the J call TRBJ1-1; D gene uncertain. Germline CDR1 is LGHDT and CDR2 is YNNKEL (reference sequence). The V and J ends lost 0 bases and 0 bases respectively, with 17 bases between them. There are 18 residues in the CDR3. CDR3 coding DNA: TGTGCCAGCAGCCAAGATCCGGAAGGTCGGTGGGTGAACACTGAAGCTTTCTTT. The encoded protein is CASSQDPEGRWVNTEAFF.

V and J are TRBV10-2 and TRBJ2-7, with 7 bases that match TRBD2. Germline trimming cut 0 bases from V and 2 bases from J; bases unmatched to any gene: 1. The germline CDR1 and CDR2 sequences are WSHSY and SAAADI. This CDR3 contains 14 residues. The CDR3 bases are TGCGCCAGCAGTGAGTCTGGGAGGGCCTACGAGCAGTACTTC. It yields the protein CASSESGRAYEQYF.

This chain uses TRBV1 with TRBJ2-5; TRBD2, the table's D call, was not compared with the DNA. TRBV1 is labeled a pseudogene. The CDR3 loop spans 15 amino acids. The CDR3 sequence: CTSNPSGRPQETQYF. The CDR3, as DNA: TGCACCAGCAACCCTAGCGGGAGGCCACAAGAGACCCAGTACTTC.

There are a few counts of this clone. V is TRBV7-9 and J is TRBJ1-5, with D tentatively TRBD1 (5 bases). CDR3 length: 15 amino acids. The germline gives CDR1 SEHNR, CDR2 FQNEAQ (reference sequence). V was pared by 3 bases and J by 6 bases, with 15 bases between. The CDR3 is CASSLETDGGQPQHF. The CDR3 DNA sequence: TGTGCCAGCAGCTTGGAGACAGACGGGGGTCAGCCCCAGCATTTT.

This clone has a handful of counts. The rearrangement joins TRBV7-9 to TRBJ2-1; D not certain. The CDR3 has 14 amino acids. Per the germline V gene, CDR1 is SEHNR and CDR2 is FQNEAQ (reference sequence). Trimming cost V 6 bases and J 0 bases, with 9 bases left between them. The CDR3 spells CASRNEYSYNEQFF. The CDR3 DNA reads TGTGCCAGCAGAAATGAATACTCCTACAATGAGCAGTTCTTC.

This clone was detected only once. J is TRBJ1-5 and V is TRBV19; D unclear. In germline, CDR1 is LNHDA, CDR2 SQIVND (reference sequence). CDR3 length: 12 amino acids. Trimming shortened V by 1 base and J by 9 bases, and 7 bases separated the two germline ends. The DNA for the CDR3 is TGTGCCAGTAGTATAGGCCAAGGGCCCCAGCATTTT. It yields the protein CASSIGQGPQHF. The full variable domain, rest sourced from reference TRBV19 and TRBJ1-5, is DGGITQSPKYLFRKEGQNVTLSCEQNLNHDAMYWYRQDPGQGLRLIYYSQIVNDFQKGDIAEGYSVSREKKESFPLTVTSAQKNPTAFYLCASSIGQGPQHFGDGTRLSIL.

This clone was seen only once. This chain links TRBV5-5 with TRBJ2-7; 9 nucleotides match TRBD1. Trimming at V came to 4 bases and at J to 1 base, leaving 6 bases not matched to a gene. This CDR3 comprises 15 residues. CDR1 SGHKS and CDR2 YYEKEE come from the germline V gene (reference sequence). The CDR3 loop is CASSKGQGLSYEQYF. DNA for the CDR3: TGTGCCAGCAGCAAGGGACAGGGCCTTTCCTACGAGCAGTACTTC. The whole variable domain, remainder taken from reference TRBV5-5 and TRBJ2-7, is DAGVTQSPTHLIKTRGQQVTLRCSPISGHKSVSWYQQVLGQGPQFIFQYYEKEERGRGNFPDRFSARQFPNYSSELNVNALLLGDSALYLCASSKGQGLSYEQYFGPGTRLTVT.

The chain combines TRBV10-2 with TRBJ2-7, with 9 bases aligning to TRBD2. Trimming at V came to 7 bases and at J to 0 bases, leaving 10 bases not matched to a gene. The CDR3 has 16 residues. Germline V gives CDR1 WSHSY, CDR2 SAAADI. The CDR3 nucleotides are TGCGCCAGCACCATCCTAGCGGGAACGAGCTCCTACGAGCAGTACTTC. Protein sequence: CASTILAGTSSYEQYF.

The rearrangement uses TRBV5-1 and TRBJ2-5; D is ambiguous. Deletions cut 3 bases from V and 2 bases from J, with 2 bases between. The CDR3 runs to 11 residues. Germline loops: CDR1 SGHRS, CDR2 YFSETQ. CDR3 DNA sequence: TGCGCCAGCAGCTCTCAAGAGACCCAGTACTTC. It translates to CASSSQETQYF.

This rearrangement joins TRBV6-5 to TRBJ1-4, with TRBD1 identical over 9 bases. Germline assignment: CDR1 MNHEY and CDR2 SVGAGI. The trim removed 10 bases at V and 5 bases at J, leaving 8 bases unmatched. There are 14 residues in the CDR3. CDR3 region: CATQTGGKNEKLFF. CDR3 nucleotide sequence: TGTGCCACCCAGACAGGGGGTAAAAATGAAAAACTGTTTTTT.

This clone came up once. V gene TRBV4-1 combines with J gene TRBJ1-2, with D uncertain. Germline assignment: CDR1 MGHRA and CDR2 YSYEKL. Deletions cut 0 bases from V and 4 bases from J, with 9 bases between. There are 14 residues in the CDR3. The CDR3 nucleotides are TGCGCCAGCAGCCAAGAACCGCTCGTCTATGGCTACACCTTC. Protein sequence: CASSQEPLVYGYTF.

A few counts support this clone. V is TRBV6-1 and J is TRBJ1-2; no firm D call. The CDR3 runs 14 residues. Trimming removed 3 bases at V and 4 bases at J, with 12 bases between. CDR1 is MNHNS, CDR2 SASEGT, per germline. CDR3 sequence (DNA): TGTGCCAGCAGTGACCCAAGGGAAGGCTATGGCTACACCTTC. Translated: CASSDPREGYGYTF.

This clone was counted a few times. The chain links TRBV29-1 to TRBJ1-2, with a tentative D call TRBD1 (5 bases). Germline V gene lookup returns CDR1 SQVTM and CDR2 ANQGSEA. Trimming shortened V by 7 bases and J by 8 bases, and 14 bases separated the two germline ends. CDR3 length equals 11 residues. This CDR3 reads CSGGSGRGYTF. The CDR3 DNA sequence: TGCAGCGGCGGTTCGGGGCGAGGCTACACCTTC.

The chain joins TRBV5-6 to TRBJ1-1, with D possibly being TRBD1 (5 bases). CDR1 is SGHDT and CDR2 is YYEEEE in the germline V gene. V lost 1 base and J lost 1, with 11 bases in between. This CDR3 is 15 amino acids long. The CDR3 coding sequence is TGTGCCAGCAGCTTGTGGGGGTTGAGGAACACTGAAGCTTTCTTT. Translating it yields CASSLWGLRNTEAFF.

The J gene is TRBJ1-1, the V gene TRBV27; 8 nucleotides match TRBD1. The CDR3 extends over 14 amino acids. Germline CDR1 and CDR2: MNHEY and SMNVEV (reference sequence). V was clipped by 5 bases and J by 0 bases; unmatched bases: 2. CDR3 amino acids: CASSVGQVNTEAFF. The CDR3 DNA follows: TGTGCCAGCAGTGTGGGACAGGTGAACACTGAAGCTTTCTTT.

The genes are TRBV10-2 and TRBJ2-6; TRBD1 matches 8 bases. The germline gives CDR1 WSHSY, CDR2 SAAADI. The CDR3 covers 16 residues. Trimming at V came to 4 bases and at J to 1 base, leaving 3 bases not matched to a gene. The CDR3 DNA is TGCGCCAGCAGTGGGACAGGGACTTCTGGGGCCAACGTCCTGACTTTC. Translated: CASSGTGTSGANVLTF.

The chain uses TRBV10-2 and TRBJ1-6; unclear D gene. The CDR3 covers 13 residues. Per the germline V gene, CDR1 is WSHSY and CDR2 is SAAADI. V was pared by 2 bases and J by 9 bases, with 8 bases between. The CDR3 sequence is CASSEVPSSPLHF. In nucleotides, the CDR3 is TGCGCCAGCAGTGAGGTCCCGAGTTCACCCCTCCACTTT.

This chain connects TRBV3-1 (or the pseudogene TRBV3-2) to TRBJ1-2, with D possibly being TRBD1 (6 bases). V lost 1 base to trimming and J lost 8 bases, with 20 bases between them. Germline assignment: CDR1 LGHDT and CDR2 YNNKEL (reference sequence). CDR3 length: 16 amino acids. The CDR3 DNA sequence: TGTGCCAGCAGCCAAGCCCCCAGGTCAGGGGAGGCGGGCTACACCTTC. Amino acids: CASSQAPRSGEAGYTF.

The chain joins TRBV2 to TRBJ2-3; the D is unclear. Trimming took off 11 bases at V and 4 bases at J, with 13 bases between the two ends. Germline V lookup: CDR1 SNHLY, CDR2 FYNNEI. The CDR3 runs 12 residues. CDR3 in DNA: TGTGCCTACGATCCGTATTCAGATACGCAGTATTTT. Translating gives CAYDPYSDTQYF. The complete variable domain, with remaining parts taken from reference TRBV2 and TRBJ2-3, reads EPEVTQTPSHQVTQMGQEVILRCVPISNHLYFYWYRQILGQKVEFLVSFYNNEISEKSEIFDDQFSVERPDGSNFTLKIRSTKLEDSAMYFCAYDPYSDTQYFGPGTRLTVL.

This sequence joins TRBV7-8 and TRBJ2-3; 12 bases agree with TRBD2. The J segment lost 6 bases and the V segment lost 5 bases, leaving 3 bases of the junction unmatched. The CDR3 runs 14 residues. Germline values: CDR1 SGHVS, CDR2 FQNEAQ. The CDR3 region has the DNA TGTGCCAGCAGCCCAACTAGCGGGGGGGATACGCAGTATTTT. As protein: CASSPTSGGDTQYF.

The V gene is TRBV27, the J gene TRBJ1-5, with D perhaps TRBD1 (6 bases). With 0 bases removed from V and 7 bases from J, the gap between germline ends came to 10 bases. In germline, CDR1 is MNHEY, CDR2 SMNVEV (reference sequence). The CDR3 covers 14 residues. DNA for the CDR3: TGTGCCAGCAGTTTATCTGCAGGGGTCCAGCCCCAGCATTTT. Protein: CASSLSAGVQPQHF.

The chain uses TRBV5-6 and TRBJ1-1; D is ambiguous. CDR3 size: 13 residues. Germline CDR1 SGHDT, CDR2 YYEEEE. V gave up 2 bases and J gave up 8 bases, with 13 bases separating them. CDR3 protein: CASSFLQITEAFF. Written as DNA, the CDR3 is TGTGCCAGCAGCTTCTTGCAAATAACCGAAGCTTTCTTT.

This chain connects TRBV10-2 to TRBJ1-1, with 7 nucleotides matching TRBD1. The CDR3 runs 15 residues. Unmatched junction bases numbered 10, after V lost 6 bases and J lost 3 bases. Germline assignment: CDR1 WSHSY and CDR2 SAAADI. DNA of the CDR3: TGCGCCAGCAGGGCAGGGGGTGGGGAGTACACTGAAGCTTTCTTT. It translates to CASRAGGGEYTEAFF.